This T cell receptor (beta chain) was recovered during a study of OX40 agonist ivuxolimab in advanced cancers. Study results and caveats: Expanded clones were, on average, more numerous among CD8+ T cells than CD4+.

Assay: immunoSEQ multiplex PCR; the TCRdb copy retains only in-frame clones and omits some. Of tens of thousands of clones in the sample, approximately 90% were seen once. Comments on this clone: Its specificity is unknown.

V was shortened by 2 bases and J by 0 bases, with 9 bases between the two germline ends. This CDR3 has 14 amino acids. Germline CDR1 SGHKS, CDR2 YYEKEE (reference sequence). This chain joins TRBV5-5 and TRBJ2-7; D might be TRBD2 (5 bases). The clonotype originates from an adult with an advanced solid tumor such as melanoma, head and neck, liver or kidney cancer. The specimen was CD4+ or CD8+ T cells sorted from blood, collected in a trial of the OX40 agonist ivuxolimab. The CDR3 coding sequence is TGTGCCAGCAGCTTTTGGGAGATCTCCTACGAGCAGTACTTC. Translation: CASSFWEISYEQYF.